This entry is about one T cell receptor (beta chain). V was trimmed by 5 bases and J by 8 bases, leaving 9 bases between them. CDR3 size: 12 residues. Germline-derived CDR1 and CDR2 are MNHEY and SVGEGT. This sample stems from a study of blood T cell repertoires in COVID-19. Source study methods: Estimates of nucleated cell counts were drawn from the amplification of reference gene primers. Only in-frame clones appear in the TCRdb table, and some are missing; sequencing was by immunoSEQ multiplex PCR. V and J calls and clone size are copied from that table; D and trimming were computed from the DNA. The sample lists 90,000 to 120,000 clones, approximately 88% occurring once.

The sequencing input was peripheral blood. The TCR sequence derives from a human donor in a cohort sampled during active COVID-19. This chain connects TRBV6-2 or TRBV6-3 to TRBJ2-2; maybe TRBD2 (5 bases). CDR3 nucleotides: TGTGCCAGCAGTCCCCCGGGGGGGGAGCTGTTTTTT. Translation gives CASSPPGGELFF.